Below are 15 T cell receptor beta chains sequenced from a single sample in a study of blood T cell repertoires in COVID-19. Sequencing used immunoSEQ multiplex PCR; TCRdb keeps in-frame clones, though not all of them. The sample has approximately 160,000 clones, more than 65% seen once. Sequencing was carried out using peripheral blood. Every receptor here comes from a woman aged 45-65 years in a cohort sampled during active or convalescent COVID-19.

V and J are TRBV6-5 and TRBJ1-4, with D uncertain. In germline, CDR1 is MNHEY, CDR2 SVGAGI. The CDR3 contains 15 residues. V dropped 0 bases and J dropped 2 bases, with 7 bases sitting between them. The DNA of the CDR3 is TGTGCCAGCAGTTACTCCGGGGTTACTAATGAAAAACTGTTTTTT. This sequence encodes CASSYSGVTNEKLFF.

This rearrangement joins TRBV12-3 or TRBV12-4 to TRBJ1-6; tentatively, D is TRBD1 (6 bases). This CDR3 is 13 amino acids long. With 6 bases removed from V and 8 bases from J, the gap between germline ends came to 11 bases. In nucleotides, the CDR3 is TGTGCCAGCAGCACGGACAGTTATTCACCCCTCCACTTT. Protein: CASSTDSYSPLHF.

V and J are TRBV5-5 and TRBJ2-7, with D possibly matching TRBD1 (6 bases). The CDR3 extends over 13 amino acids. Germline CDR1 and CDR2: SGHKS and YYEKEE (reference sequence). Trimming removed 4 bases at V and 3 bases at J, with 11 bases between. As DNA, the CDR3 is TGTGCCAGCAGCCCCAGACAGGACTACGAGCAGTACTTC. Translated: CASSPRQDYEQYF.

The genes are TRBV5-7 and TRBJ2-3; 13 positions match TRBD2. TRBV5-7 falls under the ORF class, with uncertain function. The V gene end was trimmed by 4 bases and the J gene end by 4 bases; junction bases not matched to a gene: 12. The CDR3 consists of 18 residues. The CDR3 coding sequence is TGTGCCAGCAGCCATGTTACTAGCGGGGGGGCCTTTTCAGATACGCAGTATTTT. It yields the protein CASSHVTSGGAFSDTQYF.

The chain's CDR3 is CASSPLTGVEETQYF. The CDR3 DNA reads as TGTGCCAGCTCACCACTGACGGGGGTGGAAGAGACCCAGTACTTC. The chain has TRBV18 and TRBJ2-5; the D gene is possibly TRBD2 (6 bases). The CDR3 length is 15 residues. Trimming took 1 base from V and 3 from J, leaving 12 bases between them. From germline, CDR1 is KGHSH and CDR2 LQKENI.

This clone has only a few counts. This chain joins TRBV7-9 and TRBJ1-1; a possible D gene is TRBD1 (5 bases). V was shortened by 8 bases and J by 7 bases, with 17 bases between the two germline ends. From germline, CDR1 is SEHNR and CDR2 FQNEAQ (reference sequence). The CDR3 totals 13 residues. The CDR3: CASASLRGGEAFF. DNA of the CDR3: TGTGCCAGCGCCTCCCTTCGGGGGGGTGAAGCTTTCTTT.

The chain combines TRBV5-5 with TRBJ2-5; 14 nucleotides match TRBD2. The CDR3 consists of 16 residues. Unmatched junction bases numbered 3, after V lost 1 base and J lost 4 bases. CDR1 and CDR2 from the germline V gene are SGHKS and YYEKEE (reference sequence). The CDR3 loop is CASSLQGTSGGETQYF. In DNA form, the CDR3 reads TGTGCCAGCAGCTTGCAAGGGACTAGCGGGGGAGAGACCCAGTACTTC.

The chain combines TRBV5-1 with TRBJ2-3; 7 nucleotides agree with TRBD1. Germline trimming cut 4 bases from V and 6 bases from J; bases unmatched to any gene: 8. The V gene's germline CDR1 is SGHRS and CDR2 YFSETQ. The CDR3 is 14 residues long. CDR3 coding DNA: TGCGCCAGCAGCCCGGGACAGTTTGCCGATACGCAGTATTTT. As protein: CASSPGQFADTQYF.

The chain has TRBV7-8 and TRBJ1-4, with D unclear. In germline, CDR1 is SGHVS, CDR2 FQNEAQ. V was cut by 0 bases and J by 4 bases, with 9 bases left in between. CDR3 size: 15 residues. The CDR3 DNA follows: TGTGCCAGCAGCTTAGCACCGCGATTTAATGAAAAACTGTTTTTT. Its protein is CASSLAPRFNEKLFF.

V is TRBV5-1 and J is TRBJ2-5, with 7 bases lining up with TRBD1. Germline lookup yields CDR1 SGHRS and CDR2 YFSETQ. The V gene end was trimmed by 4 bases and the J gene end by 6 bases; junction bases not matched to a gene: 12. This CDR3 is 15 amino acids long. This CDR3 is CASSLGGRVGKTQYF. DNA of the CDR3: TGCGCCAGCAGCCTAGGGGGCAGGGTAGGAAAGACCCAGTACTTC.

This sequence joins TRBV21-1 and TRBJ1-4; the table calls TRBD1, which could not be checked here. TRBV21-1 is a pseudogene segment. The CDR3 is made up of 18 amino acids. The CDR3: CASRKPRGTAATNEKLFF. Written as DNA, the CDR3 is TGTGCCAGCAGGAAACCCCGGGGGACAGCTGCAACTAATGAAAAACTGTTTTTT.

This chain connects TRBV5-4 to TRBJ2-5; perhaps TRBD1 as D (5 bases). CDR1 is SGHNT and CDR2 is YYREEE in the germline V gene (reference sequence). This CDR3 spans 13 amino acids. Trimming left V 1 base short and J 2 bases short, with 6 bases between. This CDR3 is CASSLKGQETQYF. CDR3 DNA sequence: TGTGCCAGCAGCTTGAAGGGGCAAGAGACCCAGTACTTC.

CDR3 residues: CSVAYILGDEQYF. CDR3 coding DNA: TGCAGCGTCGCATACATACTCGGGGACGAGCAGTACTTC. This sequence joins TRBV29-1 and TRBJ2-7, with D perhaps matching TRBD2 (5 bases). The CDR3 runs 13 residues. V lost 6 bases and J lost 5, with 17 bases in between. In germline, CDR1 is SQVTM, CDR2 ANQGSEA.

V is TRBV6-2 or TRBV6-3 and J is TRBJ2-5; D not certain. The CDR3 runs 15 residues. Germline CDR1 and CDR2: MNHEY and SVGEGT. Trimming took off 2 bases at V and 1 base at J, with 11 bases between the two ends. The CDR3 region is CASSYGPDTQETQYF. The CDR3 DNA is TGTGCCAGCAGTTACGGGCCGGATACCCAAGAGACCCAGTACTTC.

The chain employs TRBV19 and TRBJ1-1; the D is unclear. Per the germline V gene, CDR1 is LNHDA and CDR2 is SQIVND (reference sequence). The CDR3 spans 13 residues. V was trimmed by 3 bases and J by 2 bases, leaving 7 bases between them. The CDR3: CASSMRHNTEAFF. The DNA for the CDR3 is TGTGCCAGTAGTATGAGACATAACACTGAAGCTTTCTTT.